This TCR beta chain emerged from a study of molecular identifiers for immune sequencing clone quantification. Notes on this clonotype: Its antigen is still unknown.

Construction of naive CD8 libraries employed about 19,000 to 1,000,000 sorted cells together with 10%, 30% or 50% RNA. In the sort, naive CD8 T cells were defined as CD8+CD4-CCR7+CD45RA+. V was pared by 7 bases and J by 10 bases, with 11 bases between. CDR1 and CDR2 (germline): SEHNR, FQNEAQ (reference sequence). This CDR3 has 11 residues. TCRdb processed the PCR reads anew with MiXCR; each CDR3 protein has one entry. The sample carries roughly 100,000 distinct CDR3 sequences, around 37% recorded once. Study-wide results and caveats: Clones exceeding 20 RNA copies carried over 98% of effector molecules but under 1% of naive-cell molecules.

The chain joins TRBV7-9 to TRBJ2-1; D ambiguous. The TCR comes from a human donor in good health. Some libraries in this study had Jurkat cell RNA spiked in. The sequenced sample consisted of naive CD8+ T cells from blood, with Jurkat cell RNA spiked in. Subset described: FACS-sorted CD8+CD4-CCR7+CD45RA+ naive T cells. The CDR3, as DNA: TGTGCCAGCACCGCAGAACGGGAGCAGTTCTTC. Encoded protein: CASTAEREQFF.